Sequencing of this T cell receptor (beta chain) was carried out in a study of blood T cell repertoires in COVID-19. Looking at the study overall: The United States, Italy and Spain provided the acute and convalescent COVID-19 samples.

CDR1 and CDR2 (germline): SGHTA, FQGNSA. V shed 5 bases and J 2 bases; nucleotides not matched to a gene: 6. The CDR3 has 15 residues. TCRdb's table, derived via immunoSEQ multiplex PCR, lists solely in-frame clones and lacks some. The sample yields about 350,000 clones, 87% seen once. Individuals aged roughly 18 to 95 years were recruited from 24 US areas. Recovered status applied to Cohort 3 donors who had two consecutive negative PCRs. It also applied to those with clearance or with symptom resolution. Material for sequencing was PBMCs or T cells enriched from blood (not recorded which). The clonotype was recovered from a woman under 40 who had recovered from COVID-19. The chain combines TRBV7-2 with TRBJ2-3, with 8 bases that match TRBD1. The CDR3 sequence is CASSTWTGYTDTQYF. DNA of the CDR3: TGTGCCAGCAGCACCTGGACAGGGTACACAGATACGCAGTATTTT.